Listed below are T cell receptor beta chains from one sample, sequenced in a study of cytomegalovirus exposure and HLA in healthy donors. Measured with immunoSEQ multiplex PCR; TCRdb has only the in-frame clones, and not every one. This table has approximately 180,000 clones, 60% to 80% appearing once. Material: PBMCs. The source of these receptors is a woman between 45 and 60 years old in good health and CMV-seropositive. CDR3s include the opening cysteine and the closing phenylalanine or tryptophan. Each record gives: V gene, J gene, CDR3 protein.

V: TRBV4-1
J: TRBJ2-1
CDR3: CASSQEGERYNEQFF

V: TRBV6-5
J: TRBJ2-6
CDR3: CASSLSGKSGANVLTF

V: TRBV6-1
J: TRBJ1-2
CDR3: CASSERETVPNYGYTF

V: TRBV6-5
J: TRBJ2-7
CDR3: CASRAGTGGSYEQYF

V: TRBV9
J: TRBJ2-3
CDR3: CASNRENTDTQYF

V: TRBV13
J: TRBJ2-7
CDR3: CASSEGSYDEQYF

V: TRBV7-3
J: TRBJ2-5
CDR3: CASSYGLAGGIQETQYF

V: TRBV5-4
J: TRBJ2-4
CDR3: CAWEGTKNIQYF

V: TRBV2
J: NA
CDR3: CASRETGNSYEQYF

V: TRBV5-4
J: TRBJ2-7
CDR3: CASSLSEGLSYEQYF

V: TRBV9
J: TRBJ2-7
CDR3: CASSVTIGGGLDEQYF

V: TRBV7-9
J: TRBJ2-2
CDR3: CSSSLNRGWNTGELFF

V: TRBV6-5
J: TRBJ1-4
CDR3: CATGSEGEKLFF

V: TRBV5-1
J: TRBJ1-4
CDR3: CASSLEGDRYEKLFF

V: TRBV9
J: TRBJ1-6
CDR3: CASSGGRFSPLHF

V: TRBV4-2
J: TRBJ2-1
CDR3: CASSQLWGPYNEQFF

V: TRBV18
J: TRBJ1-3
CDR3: CASSTPDRVSGNTIYF

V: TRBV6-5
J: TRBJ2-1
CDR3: CASSNRQGLNNEQFF

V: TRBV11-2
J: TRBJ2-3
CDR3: CASSLEGGGRTDTQYF

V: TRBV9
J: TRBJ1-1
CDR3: CASSVGLQGADTEAFF

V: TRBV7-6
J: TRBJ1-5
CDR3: CASSRAQGDSNQPQHF

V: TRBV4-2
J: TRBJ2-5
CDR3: CASSPETSGQETQYF

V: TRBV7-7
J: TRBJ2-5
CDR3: CASSLWGRGETQYF

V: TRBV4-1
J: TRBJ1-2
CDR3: CASSQERPGGRGGYTF

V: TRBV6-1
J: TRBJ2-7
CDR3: CASSADIRTQGDDEQYF

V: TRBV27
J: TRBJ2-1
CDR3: CASSRGTSGLYNEQFF

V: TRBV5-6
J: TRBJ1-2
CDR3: CASSWGGGYTF

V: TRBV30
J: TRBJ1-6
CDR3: CAWSLQGKSPLHF

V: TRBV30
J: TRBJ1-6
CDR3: CAWSTDTGSSYNSPLHF

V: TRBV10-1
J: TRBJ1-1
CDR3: CASSRGGEAFF

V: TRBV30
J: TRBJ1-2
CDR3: CAWSGGGYGYTF

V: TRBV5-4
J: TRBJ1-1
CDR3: CASSPGQMNTEAFF